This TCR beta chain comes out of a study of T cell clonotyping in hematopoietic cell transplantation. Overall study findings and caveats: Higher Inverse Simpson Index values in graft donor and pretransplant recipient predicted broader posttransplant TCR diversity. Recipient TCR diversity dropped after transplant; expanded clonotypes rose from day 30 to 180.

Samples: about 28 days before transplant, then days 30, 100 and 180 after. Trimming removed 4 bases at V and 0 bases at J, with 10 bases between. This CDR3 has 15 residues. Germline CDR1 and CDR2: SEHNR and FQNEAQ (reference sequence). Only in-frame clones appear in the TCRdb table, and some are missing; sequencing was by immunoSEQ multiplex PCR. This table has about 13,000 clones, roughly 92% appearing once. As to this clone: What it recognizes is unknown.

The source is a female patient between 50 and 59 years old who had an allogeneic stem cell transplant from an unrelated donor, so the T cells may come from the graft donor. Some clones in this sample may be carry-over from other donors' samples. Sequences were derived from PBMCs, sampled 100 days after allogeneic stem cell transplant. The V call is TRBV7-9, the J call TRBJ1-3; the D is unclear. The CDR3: CASSSGRFSGNTIYF. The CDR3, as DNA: TGTGCCAGCAGCTCCGGACGGTTCTCTGGAAACACCATATATTTT.